These 25 T cell receptor beta chains originate from one sample sequenced in a study of identical twins. One entry per CDR3 protein results from TCRdb running MiXCR on the 5' RACE reads. The table lists around 570,000 distinct CDR3 sequences, 7.5% to 10% of them singletons, with around 3% in the top ten. This sample was shared with a second study, whose subject was yellow fever vaccine responses in identical twins.

What was sequenced was PBMCs. The receptor source for this set is a woman under 30 in good health.

This clonotype was seen repeatedly, ten times or more. The chain joins TRBV12-3 or TRBV12-4 to TRBJ2-3, with TRBD1 matching over 10 bases. This CDR3 has 14 amino acids. V was clipped by 6 bases and J by 4 bases; unmatched bases: 4. CDR3 in amino acids: CASRRQGASDTQYF. The CDR3 coding sequence is TGTGCCAGCAGGCGACAGGGGGCATCAGATACGCAGTATTTT.

Ten or more counts support this clonotype. The CDR3 region is CASSQGSQGVYEQYF. The CDR3 coding sequence is TGCGCCAGCAGCCAGGGATCCCAGGGGGTCTACGAGCAGTACTTC. The V call is TRBV4-3, the J call TRBJ2-7; 7 bases line up with TRBD1. The CDR3 totals 15 residues. The junction had 8 bases not matched to a gene; V was cut back by 3 bases and J by 3 bases. The V gene's germline CDR1 is LGHNA and CDR2 YSLEER.

There are many counts of this clonotype. V and J are TRBV20-1 and TRBJ1-2, with 9 bases aligning to TRBD1. Germline trimming cut 3 bases from V and 4 bases from J; bases unmatched to any gene: 6. The CDR3 sequence is 14 residues long. Germline V gene data show CDR1 as DFQATT and CDR2 as SNEGSKA (reference sequence). The CDR3 region has the DNA TGCAGTGCTAGGAAATTGGACAGGGGCTATGGCTACACCTTC. It is translated as CSARKLDRGYGYTF.

The genes are TRBV20-1 and TRBJ2-7; tentative D call: TRBD1 (6 bases). The CDR3 sequence is 14 residues long. From germline, CDR1 is DFQATT and CDR2 SNEGSKA (reference sequence). V was cut by 0 bases and J by 3 bases, with 12 bases left in between. The CDR3 nucleotides are TGCAGTGCTAGAGACCGGGACATTTACTACGAGCAGTACTTC. Amino acid sequence: CSARDRDIYYEQYF.

Ten or more counts support this clonotype. The chain joins TRBV9 to TRBJ2-1; D remains ambiguous. Trimming took 0 bases from V and 7 from J, leaving 11 bases between them. Germline values: CDR1 SGDLS, CDR2 YYNGEE. The CDR3 is made up of 14 amino acids. The CDR3 loop reads CASSVGFNRNEQFF. CDR3 sequence (DNA): TGTGCCAGCAGCGTAGGGTTCAATAGAAATGAGCAGTTCTTC.

The V call is TRBV7-2, the J call TRBJ1-2; 12 bases line up with TRBD1. Germline CDR1 is SGHTA and CDR2 is FQGNSA. Germline trimming cut 3 bases from V and 4 bases from J; bases unmatched to any gene: 6. This CDR3 spans 16 amino acids. CDR3 sequence reads: CASSFGDRGPSYGYTF. In DNA form, the CDR3 reads TGTGCCAGCAGCTTTGGGGACAGGGGGCCGAGCTATGGCTACACCTTC.

This clonotype has just a few counts. J is TRBJ1-2 and V is TRBV7-8; D not resolved. V was shortened by 4 bases and J by 9 bases, with 15 bases between the two germline ends. Germline assignment: CDR1 SGHVS and CDR2 FQNEAQ. The length of the CDR3 is 13 residues. The CDR3 DNA sequence: TGTGCCAGCAGCTACCCCGGGAGCGGAAGCTACACCTTC. This sequence encodes CASSYPGSGSYTF.

The chain links TRBV6-2 or TRBV6-3 to TRBJ2-7; D remains ambiguous. Germline V gene sequence: CDR1 MNHEY, CDR2 SVGEGT. Trimming took 5 bases from V and 5 from J, leaving 13 bases between them. This CDR3 comprises 13 residues. Written as DNA, the CDR3 is TGTGCCAGCAGTCAGAGAAGGCTCCACGAGCAGTACTTC. Amino acids: CASSQRRLHEQYF.

Ten or more counts support this clonotype. The chain has TRBV11-2 and TRBJ2-6, with a tentative D call TRBD2 (5 bases). V was pared by 0 bases and J by 0 bases, with 15 bases between. CDR3 length: 19 residues. Germline V gene data show CDR1 as SGHAT and CDR2 as FQNNGV. CDR3 in DNA: TGTGCCAGCAGCTTAGATAGCAGAGCGGTGAACTCTGGGGCCAACGTCCTGACTTTC. This codes for CASSLDSRAVNSGANVLTF.

This clonotype was detected many times. The CDR3 nucleotides read TGTGCCACCAGCAGGCTAGGGAATGAGCAGTTCTTC. This translates into CATSRLGNEQFF. This chain uses TRBV15 with TRBJ2-1; no clear D. Trimming left V 3 bases short and J 7 bases short, with 7 bases between. The germline V gene has CDR1 LNHNV and CDR2 YYDKDF (reference sequence). This CDR3 is 12 amino acids long. The whole variable domain, filled in from reference TRBV15 and TRBJ2-1, reads DAMVIQNPRYQVTQFGKPVTLSCSQTLNHNVMYWYQQKSSQAPKLLFHYYDKDFNNEADTPDNFQSRRPNTSFCFLDIRSPGLGDTAMYLCATSRLGNEQFFGPGTRLTVL.

For this clonotype: Germline is not matched at one junction end, which may reflect a read error. The chain couples TRBV20-1 to TRBJ2-5; tentatively, D is TRBD2 (6 bases). This CDR3 has 16 residues. The germline CDR1 and CDR2 sequences are DFQATT and SNEGSKA (reference sequence). CDR3 sequence reads: CCARDEEGTDQETQYF. The CDR3 DNA sequence: TGCTGTGCTAGAGATGAGGAAGGGACTGATCAGGAGACCCAGTACTTC.

This sequence joins TRBV7-9 and TRBJ1-3; possible D gene TRBD1, 5 bases. The V gene lost 4 bases and the J gene lost 4 bases, with 14 bases spanning the gap. Per the germline V gene, CDR1 is SEHNR and CDR2 is FQNEAQ (reference sequence). This CDR3 has 15 residues. In DNA, the CDR3 is TGTGCCAGCAGCTCTCCCACAGGACTCGGAAACACCATATATTTT. This encodes CASSSPTGLGNTIYF.

V and J are TRBV7-3 and TRBJ2-3; 8 positions agree with TRBD1. Germline trimming cut 1 base from V and 0 bases from J; bases unmatched to any gene: 3. This CDR3 region has 16 residues. Germline assignment: CDR1 SGHTA and CDR2 FQGTGA. CDR3 nucleotide sequence: TGTGCCAGCAGCTTAAGGGACAGGCTTAGCACAGATACGCAGTATTTT. Translation gives CASSLRDRLSTDTQYF.

This clonotype was seen repeatedly, ten times or more. The chain has TRBV20-1 and TRBJ2-3; 8 nucleotides match TRBD2. J lost 7 bases, V lost 2 bases, and 8 bases had no gene match. CDR1 is DFQATT, CDR2 SNEGSKA, per germline (reference sequence). The CDR3 is 14 amino acids. The CDR3 sequence is CSARSRLAPNTQYF. As DNA, the CDR3 is TGCAGTGCTAGATCCCGACTAGCGCCAAATACGCAGTATTTT.

This clonotype occurred a few times. The V call is TRBV27, the J call TRBJ2-3, with D perhaps TRBD1 or TRBD2 (5 bases each). The length of the CDR3 is 10 residues. Looked up from germline, CDR1 is MNHEY and CDR2 is SMNVEV (reference sequence). Trimming pared 10 bases from V and 6 bases from J, leaving 8 bases between. CDR3 in amino acids: CATWGDTQYF. CDR3 bases: TGTGCCACCTGGGGGGATACGCAGTATTTT.

This clonotype was detected ten times or more. The J gene is TRBJ2-1, the V gene TRBV3-1, with 12 positions matching TRBD2. V lost 3 bases and J lost 2; bases outside the gene matches: 5. Germline CDR1 reads LGHDT; CDR2 reads YNNKEL (reference sequence). This CDR3 is 17 amino acids long. This CDR3 is CASSHTSGGLTYNEQFF. CDR3 in DNA: TGTGCCAGCAGCCACACTAGCGGGGGGCTTACCTACAATGAGCAGTTCTTC.

This clonotype was detected many times. The chain couples TRBV10-3 to TRBJ2-7, with D possibly matching TRBD1 (5 bases). The CDR3 spans 14 residues. V was shortened by 0 bases and J by 4 bases, with 10 bases between the two germline ends. Per germline, CDR1 ENHRY and CDR2 SYGVKD. The CDR3 coding sequence is TGTGCCATCAGTGAGTCAAGGACAACGTACGAGCAGTACTTC. Residues: CAISESRTTYEQYF.

The chain links TRBV7-3 to TRBJ2-3, with D maybe TRBD1 (6 bases). The CDR3 covers 16 residues. Germline values: CDR1 SGHTA, CDR2 FQGTGA. Between the trimmed V and J ends, which lost 4 bases and 5 bases, there was a span of 19 bases. CDR3 region: CASSSPGQSKEDTQYF. As DNA, the CDR3 is TGTGCCAGCAGCTCCCCCGGACAGTCGAAGGAAGATACGCAGTATTTT.

This clonotype was recorded a few times. V usage is TRBV3-1 and J usage is TRBJ2-3; 8 bases align to TRBD2. CDR1 and CDR2 (germline): LGHDT, YNNKEL (reference sequence). The ends lost 4 bases at V and 3 bases at J; junction bases unmatched: 6. The CDR3 extends over 15 amino acids. The CDR3 is CASSRGRGETDTQYF. Written as DNA, the CDR3 is TGTGCCAGCAGCCGGGGGCGGGGGGAGACAGATACGCAGTATTTT.

The rearrangement links TRBV7-9 to TRBJ2-5; D may match TRBD1 or TRBD2 (5 bases each). Germline CDR1 and CDR2: SEHNR and FQNEAQ (reference sequence). V was trimmed by 8 bases and J by 5 bases, leaving 12 bases between them. This CDR3 is built from 12 residues. CDR3 protein: CASEGFLETQYF. The CDR3, as DNA: TGTGCCAGCGAGGGGTTTTTGGAGACCCAGTACTTC.

CDR3 protein: CASRTGTGGYEQYF. CDR3 coding DNA: TGCGCCAGCAGGACCGGGACAGGGGGCTACGAGCAGTACTTC. V usage is TRBV5-1 and J usage is TRBJ2-7; 11 positions match TRBD1. Germline V gives CDR1 SGHRS, CDR2 YFSETQ. V gave up 5 bases and J gave up 3 bases; unmatched junction bases: 4. The CDR3 has 14 residues.

The genes are TRBV29-1 and TRBJ2-7, with 7 bases matching TRBD2. The trim removed 2 bases at V and 6 bases at J, leaving 4 bases unmatched. This CDR3 has 12 residues. CDR1 SQVTM and CDR2 ANQGSEA come from the germline V gene. The CDR3, as DNA: TGCAGCGTTGAACGCGGGAGCGGCGAGCAGTACTTC. Its protein product is CSVERGSGEQYF.

This clonotype was counted many times. The chain uses TRBV5-1 and TRBJ2-3, with 8 bases lining up with TRBD2. Germline trimming cut 0 bases from V and 1 base from J; bases unmatched to any gene: 4. This CDR3 contains 16 residues. CDR1 and CDR2 (germline): SGHRS, YFSETQ. The CDR3 reads CASSLEAAGGTDTQYF. The DNA for the CDR3 is TGCGCCAGCAGCTTGGAGGCAGCGGGGGGCACAGATACGCAGTATTTT.

This clonotype was counted ten times or more. V gene TRBV10-3 combines with J gene TRBJ2-3, with 9 bases matching TRBD2. The CDR3 consists of 16 residues. V shed 7 bases and J 4 bases; nucleotides not matched to a gene: 12. Per germline, CDR1 ENHRY and CDR2 SYGVKD. CDR3 bases: TGTGCCATCAACGGCGGGAGGGAGGAAAGGGCAGATACGCAGTATTTT. It specifies CAINGGREERADTQYF.

This clonotype was detected a few times. The genes are TRBV7-2 and TRBJ2-1; 7 nucleotides align to TRBD2. Germline V gene data show CDR1 as SGHTA and CDR2 as FQGNSA. V lost 5 bases and J lost 7; bases outside the gene matches: 14. The CDR3 length is 16 residues. CDR3 bases: TGTGCCAGCAGCGTCGACGGCGGGAGTTCGGGAAATGAGCAGTTCTTC. Protein product: CASSVDGGSSGNEQFF.